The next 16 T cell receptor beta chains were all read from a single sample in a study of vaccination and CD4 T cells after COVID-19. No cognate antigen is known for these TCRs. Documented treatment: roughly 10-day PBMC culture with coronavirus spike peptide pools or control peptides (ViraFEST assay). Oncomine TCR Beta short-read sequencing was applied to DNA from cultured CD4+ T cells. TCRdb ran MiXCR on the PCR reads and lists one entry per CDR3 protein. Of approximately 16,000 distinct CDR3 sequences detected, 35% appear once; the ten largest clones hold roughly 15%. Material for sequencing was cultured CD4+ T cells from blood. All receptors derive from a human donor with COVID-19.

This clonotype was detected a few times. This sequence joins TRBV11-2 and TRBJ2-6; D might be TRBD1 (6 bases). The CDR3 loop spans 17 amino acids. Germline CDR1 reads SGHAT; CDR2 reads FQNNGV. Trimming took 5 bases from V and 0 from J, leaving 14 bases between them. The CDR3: CASSGGRTPSGANVLTF. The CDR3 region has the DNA TGTGCCAGCAGCGGGGGCAGGACTCCCTCTGGGGCCAACGTCCTGACTTTC.

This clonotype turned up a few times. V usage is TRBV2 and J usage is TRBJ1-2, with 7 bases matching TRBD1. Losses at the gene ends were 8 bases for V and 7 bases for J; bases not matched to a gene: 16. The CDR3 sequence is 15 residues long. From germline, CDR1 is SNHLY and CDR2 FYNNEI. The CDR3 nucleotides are TGTGCCAGCCTCGTACCCGGGACAGTAACTAGTGGCTACACCTTC. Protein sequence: CASLVPGTVTSGYTF.

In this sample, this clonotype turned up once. The CDR3 DNA is TGTGCCAGCAGCTTGTCTAGCGGGGGGGCGGAGACCCAGTACTTC. Amino acids: CASSLSSGGAETQYF. V is TRBV7-2 and J is TRBJ2-5; 12 bases agree with TRBD2. The CDR3 sequence is 15 residues long. The germline V gene encodes CDR1 SGHTA and CDR2 FQGNSA. The V segment lost 3 bases and the J segment 5 bases; nucleotides outside the gene matches: 4.

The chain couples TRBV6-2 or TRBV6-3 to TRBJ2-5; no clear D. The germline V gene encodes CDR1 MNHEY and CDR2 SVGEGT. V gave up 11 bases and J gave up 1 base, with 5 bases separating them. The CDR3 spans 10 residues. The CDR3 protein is CAGFQETQYF. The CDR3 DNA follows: TGTGCCGGATTCCAAGAGACCCAGTACTTC.

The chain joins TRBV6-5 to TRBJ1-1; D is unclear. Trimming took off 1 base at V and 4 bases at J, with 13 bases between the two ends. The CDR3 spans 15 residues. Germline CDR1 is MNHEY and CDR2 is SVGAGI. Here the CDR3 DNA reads TGTGCCAGCAGTTACTTCGTCACCTCCGGCACTGAAGCTTTCTTT. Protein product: CASSYFVTSGTEAFF.

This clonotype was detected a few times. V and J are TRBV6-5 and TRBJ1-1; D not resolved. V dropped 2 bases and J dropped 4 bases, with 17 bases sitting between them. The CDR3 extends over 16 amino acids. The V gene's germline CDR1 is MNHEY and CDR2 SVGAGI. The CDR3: CASSYVLISQPTEAFF. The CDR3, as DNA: TGTGCCAGCAGTTACGTATTGATTTCACAACCCACTGAAGCTTTCTTT.

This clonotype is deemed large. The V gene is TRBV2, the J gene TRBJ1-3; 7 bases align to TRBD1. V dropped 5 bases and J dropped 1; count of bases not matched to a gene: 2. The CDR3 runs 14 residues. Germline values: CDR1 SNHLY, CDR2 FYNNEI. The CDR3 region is CASSPTGSGNTIYF. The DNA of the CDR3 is TGTGCCAGCAGTCCGACAGGGTCTGGAAACACCATATATTTT.

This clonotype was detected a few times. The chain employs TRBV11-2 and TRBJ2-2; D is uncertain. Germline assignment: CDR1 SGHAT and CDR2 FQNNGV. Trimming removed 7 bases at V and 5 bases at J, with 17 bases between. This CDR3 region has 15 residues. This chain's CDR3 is CASNPRKIVTGELFF. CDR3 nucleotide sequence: TGTGCCAGCAACCCTAGAAAAATTGTGACCGGGGAGCTGTTTTTT.

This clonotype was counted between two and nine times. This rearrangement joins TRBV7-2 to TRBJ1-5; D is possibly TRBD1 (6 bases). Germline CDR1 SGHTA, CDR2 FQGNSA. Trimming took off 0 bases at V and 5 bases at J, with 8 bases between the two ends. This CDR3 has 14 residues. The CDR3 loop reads CASSLANRDQPQHF. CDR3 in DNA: TGTGCCAGCAGCTTAGCTAACAGGGATCAGCCCCAGCATTTT.

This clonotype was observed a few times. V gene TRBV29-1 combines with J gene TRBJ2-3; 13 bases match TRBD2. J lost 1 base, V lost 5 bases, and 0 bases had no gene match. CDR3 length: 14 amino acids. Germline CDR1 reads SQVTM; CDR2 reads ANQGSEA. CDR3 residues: CSVTSGGGTDTQYF. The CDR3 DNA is TGCAGCGTTACTAGCGGGGGGGGCACAGATACGCAGTATTTT.

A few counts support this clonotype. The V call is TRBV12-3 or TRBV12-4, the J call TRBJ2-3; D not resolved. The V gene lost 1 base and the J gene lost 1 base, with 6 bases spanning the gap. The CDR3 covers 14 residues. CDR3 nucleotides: TGTGCCAGCAGTTTAGGAACAGGCACAGATACGCAGTATTTT. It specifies CASSLGTGTDTQYF.

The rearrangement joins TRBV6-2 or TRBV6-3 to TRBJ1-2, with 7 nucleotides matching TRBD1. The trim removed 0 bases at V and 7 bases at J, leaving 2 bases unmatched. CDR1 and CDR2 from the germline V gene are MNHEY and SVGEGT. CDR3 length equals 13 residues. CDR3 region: CASSYSTGIGYTF. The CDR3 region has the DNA TGTGCCAGCAGTTACTCGACAGGGATTGGCTACACCTTC.

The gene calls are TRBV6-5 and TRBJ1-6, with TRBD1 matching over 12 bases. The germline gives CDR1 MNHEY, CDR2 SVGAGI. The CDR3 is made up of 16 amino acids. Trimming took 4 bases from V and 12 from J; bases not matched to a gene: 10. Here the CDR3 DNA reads TGTGCCAGCAGTTCCCCTCGGGACAGGGGGCTCTTACCCCTCCACTTT. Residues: CASSSPRDRGLLPLHF.

The CDR3 sequence is CASSNRDGYTF. CDR3 nucleotides: TGTGCCAGCAGTAACAGGGATGGCTACACCTTC. The chain joins TRBV6-1 to TRBJ1-2, with D possibly TRBD1 on 6 matching bases. The CDR3 spans 11 residues. Trimming stripped 5 bases from V and 6 bases from J, with 7 bases between. CDR1 MNHNS and CDR2 SASEGT come from the germline V gene.

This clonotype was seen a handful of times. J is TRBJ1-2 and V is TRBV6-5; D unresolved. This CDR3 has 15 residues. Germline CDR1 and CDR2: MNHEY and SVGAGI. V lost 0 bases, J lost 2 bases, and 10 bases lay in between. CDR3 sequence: CASSYSKGINYGYTF. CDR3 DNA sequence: TGTGCCAGCAGTTACTCAAAAGGGATCAACTATGGCTACACCTTC.

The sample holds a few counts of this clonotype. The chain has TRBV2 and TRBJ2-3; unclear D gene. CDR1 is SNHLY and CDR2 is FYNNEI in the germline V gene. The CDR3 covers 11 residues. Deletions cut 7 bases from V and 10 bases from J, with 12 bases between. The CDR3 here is CASTEWVPQYF. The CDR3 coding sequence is TGTGCCAGCACCGAGTGGGTCCCGCAGTATTTT. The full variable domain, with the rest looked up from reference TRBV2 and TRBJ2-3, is EPEVTQTPSHQVTQMGQEVILRCVPISNHLYFYWYRQILGQKVEFLVSFYNNEISEKSEIFDDQFSVERPDGSNFTLKIRSTKLEDSAMYFCASTEWVPQYFGPGTRLTVL.